Below, 17 T cell receptor beta chains from the same sample are listed, as sequenced in a study of T-cell memory formation after mild COVID-19. Via MiXCR, TCRdb re-called the 5' RACE reads, giving one row per CDR3 protein. The table lists fewer than 250,000 distinct CDR3 sequences, approximately 10% of them singletons. What was sequenced was PBMCs or a T cell subset sorted from them (not recorded which). These receptors originate from a man aged 18 to 35 who had mild COVID-19 (a few samples of this study predate the infection). Cell type and time point are not known.

This clonotype was seen once. The rearrangement uses TRBV12-3 or TRBV12-4 and TRBJ2-1; D unclear. Trimming took off 7 bases at V and 6 bases at J, with 22 bases between the two ends. The CDR3 contains 16 residues. CDR3: CASILGSSPRVNEQFF. Here the CDR3 DNA reads TGTGCCAGCATCCTGGGGTCAAGCCCTAGGGTCAATGAGCAGTTCTTC.

There are a few counts of this clonotype. The gene calls are TRBV24-1 and TRBJ2-1; 8 bases are shared with TRBD2. The ends lost 0 bases at V and 0 bases at J; junction bases unmatched: 9. This CDR3 is 19 amino acids long. Germline CDR1 and CDR2: KGHDR and SFDVKD. Written as DNA, the CDR3 is TGTGCCACCAGTGATTTGGCCAGCGGGGGAGAGAGCTCCTACAATGAGCAGTTCTTC. Its translation: CATSDLASGGESSYNEQFF.

This clonotype came up many times. The chain is built from TRBV29-1 and TRBJ1-4, with D unclear. CDR3 length: 12 residues. CDR1 is SQVTM, CDR2 ANQGSEA, per germline. V gave up 3 bases and J gave up 4 bases, with 6 bases separating them. The DNA for the CDR3 is TGCAGCGTTGAGGCGGATAATGAAAAACTGTTTTTT. Encoded protein: CSVEADNEKLFF.

For the CDR3, the DNA is TGTGCCAGCAGCCGGTCGGGTGCCGGGGAGCTGTTTTTT. Amino acid sequence: CASSRSGAGELFF. The chain is built from TRBV7-7 and TRBJ2-2; no clear D gene. The CDR3 is made up of 13 amino acids. Germline V gives CDR1 SSHAT, CDR2 FNYEAQ (reference sequence). V lost 5 bases to trimming and J lost 6 bases, with 10 bases between them.

The sample holds a few counts of this clonotype. The chain joins TRBV5-1 to TRBJ1-2; weak D call: TRBD1 (6 bases). Trimming took off 7 bases at V and 8 bases at J, with 21 bases between the two ends. Germline V CDR1 and CDR2: SGHRS, YFSETQ. The CDR3 has 14 amino acids. The CDR3 coding sequence is TGCGCCAGCGCCCCCGGCGTGGGGGCGGCAGGCTACACCTTC. This sequence encodes CASAPGVGAAGYTF.

The J gene is TRBJ2-7, the V gene TRBV6-2 or TRBV6-3; D possibly corresponds to TRBD1 (6 bases). CDR1 and CDR2 from the germline V gene are MNHEY and SVGEGT. V was pared by 6 bases and J by 4 bases, with 16 bases between. The CDR3 consists of 14 residues. CDR3 in DNA: TGTGCCAGCAGCGACCCCGGGACACCTTACGAGCAGTACTTC. Encoded protein: CASSDPGTPYEQYF.

There are a few counts of this clonotype. The V call is TRBV2, the J call TRBJ2-3; D call uncertain. Per the germline V gene, CDR1 is SNHLY and CDR2 is FYNNEI. V dropped 2 bases and J dropped 6 bases, with 18 bases sitting between them. The CDR3 contains 16 residues. This CDR3 reads CASSERPGRNGDTQYF. CDR3 coding DNA: TGTGCCAGCAGTGAAAGGCCCGGTAGAAACGGGGATACGCAGTATTTT. Variable domain in full (rest from reference TRBV2 and TRBJ2-3): EPEVTQTPSHQVTQMGQEVILRCVPISNHLYFYWYRQILGQKVEFLVSFYNNEISEKSEIFDDQFSVERPDGSNFTLKIRSTKLEDSAMYFCASSERPGRNGDTQYFGPGTRLTVL.

The J gene is TRBJ2-3, the V gene TRBV18; TRBD2 matches at 8 bases. With 0 bases clipped from V and 5 bases from J, the junction kept 4 bases outside the gene matches. Germline V gene data show CDR1 as KGHSH and CDR2 as LQKENI. The CDR3 contains 15 residues. The DNA of the CDR3 is TGTGCCAGCTCACCACCCTTTAGCGGGAAAGATACGCAGTATTTT. This gives the protein CASSPPFSGKDTQYF.

There are a few counts of this clonotype. The J gene is TRBJ2-3, the V gene TRBV7-2; the match to TRBD1 covers 8 bases. Per the germline V gene, CDR1 is SGHTA and CDR2 is FQGNSA. J gave up 7 bases and V 1 base, and 7 bases lay outside the gene matches. The CDR3 has 15 amino acids. The DNA of the CDR3 is TGTGCCAGCAGCTTAGATCCAGGGGGCGCTCATACGCAGTATTTT. Its translation is CASSLDPGGAHTQYF.

This clonotype has at least ten counts. The V call is TRBV12-3 or TRBV12-4, the J call TRBJ1-1; unclear D gene. Trimming removed 3 bases at V and 8 bases at J, with 13 bases between. The length of the CDR3 is 13 residues. The DNA of the CDR3 is TGTGCCAGCAGTTTTAATTCAGGTTTAGAAGCTTTCTTT. Its protein is CASSFNSGLEAFF.

A few counts support this clonotype. The V call is TRBV4-2, the J call TRBJ2-2; no reliable D call. The V end was cut by 5 bases, the J end by 5 bases, with 6 bases between. CDR3 length equals 12 residues. Germline V gene lookup returns CDR1 LGHNA and CDR2 YNFKEQ. The CDR3 reads CASSKGTGELFF. CDR3 coding DNA: TGTGCCAGCAGCAAAGGGACCGGGGAGCTGTTTTTT.

This clonotype was seen ten or more times. This chain connects TRBV12-3 or TRBV12-4 to TRBJ2-2; 8 nucleotides match TRBD1. The V gene end was trimmed by 5 bases and the J gene end by 4 bases; junction bases not matched to a gene: 9. This CDR3 spans 16 amino acids. The CDR3: CASSLGQGGGTGELFF. Here the CDR3 DNA reads TGTGCCAGCAGTCTCGGACAGGGAGGCGGCACCGGGGAGCTGTTTTTT.

This chain uses TRBV11-2 with TRBJ1-1, with TRBD1 identical over 8 bases. J was trimmed by 4 bases and V by 3 bases; bases with no gene match: 4. Germline V gene data show CDR1 as SGHAT and CDR2 as FQNNGV. The CDR3 spans 14 residues. The CDR3 region has the DNA TGTGCCAGCAGCTTCACACAGGGGGGCACTGAAGCTTTCTTT. Its translation is CASSFTQGGTEAFF.

This clonotype was counted only a few times. The gene calls are TRBV7-9 and TRBJ1-4; no clear D. CDR1 is SEHNR and CDR2 is FQNEAQ in the germline V gene (reference sequence). V was pared by 6 bases and J by 5 bases, with 7 bases between. CDR3 length: 12 residues. CDR3 region: CASRGGNEKLFF. In DNA, the CDR3 is TGTGCCAGCAGGGGAGGGAATGAAAAACTGTTTTTT.

V usage is TRBV4-3 and J usage is TRBJ2-3; the D gene is possibly TRBD1 (5 bases). There are 16 residues in the CDR3. Germline V gene sequence: CDR1 LGHNA, CDR2 YSLEER. The ends were cut back, 1 base at V and 4 bases at J, with 15 bases in the middle. The CDR3 nucleotides read TGCGCCAGCAGCCAAGCCGCCGTCCAGGGTCCAGATACGCAGTATTTT. This codes for CASSQAAVQGPDTQYF.

The table lists this clonotype with a few counts. The genes are TRBV11-2 and TRBJ1-2; D possibly corresponds to TRBD1 (5 bases). The CDR3 is 13 amino acids. Per germline, CDR1 SGHAT and CDR2 FQNNGV. Trimming took 6 bases from V and 7 from J, leaving 15 bases between them. The CDR3 reads CASRPGTGGGYTF. In DNA form, the CDR3 reads TGTGCCAGCAGACCAGGAACAGGCGGTGGCTACACCTTC.

This clonotype was picked up many times. The DNA of the CDR3 is TGCAGTGCTAGAGAGGGGGGCCCTCGACTATACAATGAGCAGTTCTTC. Translation: CSAREGGPRLYNEQFF. The chain employs TRBV20-1 and TRBJ2-1; D possibly matches TRBD1 or TRBD2 (6 bases each). This CDR3 contains 16 residues. Trimming left V 0 bases short and J 4 bases short, with 16 bases between. The germline V gene encodes CDR1 DFQATT and CDR2 SNEGSKA (reference sequence).